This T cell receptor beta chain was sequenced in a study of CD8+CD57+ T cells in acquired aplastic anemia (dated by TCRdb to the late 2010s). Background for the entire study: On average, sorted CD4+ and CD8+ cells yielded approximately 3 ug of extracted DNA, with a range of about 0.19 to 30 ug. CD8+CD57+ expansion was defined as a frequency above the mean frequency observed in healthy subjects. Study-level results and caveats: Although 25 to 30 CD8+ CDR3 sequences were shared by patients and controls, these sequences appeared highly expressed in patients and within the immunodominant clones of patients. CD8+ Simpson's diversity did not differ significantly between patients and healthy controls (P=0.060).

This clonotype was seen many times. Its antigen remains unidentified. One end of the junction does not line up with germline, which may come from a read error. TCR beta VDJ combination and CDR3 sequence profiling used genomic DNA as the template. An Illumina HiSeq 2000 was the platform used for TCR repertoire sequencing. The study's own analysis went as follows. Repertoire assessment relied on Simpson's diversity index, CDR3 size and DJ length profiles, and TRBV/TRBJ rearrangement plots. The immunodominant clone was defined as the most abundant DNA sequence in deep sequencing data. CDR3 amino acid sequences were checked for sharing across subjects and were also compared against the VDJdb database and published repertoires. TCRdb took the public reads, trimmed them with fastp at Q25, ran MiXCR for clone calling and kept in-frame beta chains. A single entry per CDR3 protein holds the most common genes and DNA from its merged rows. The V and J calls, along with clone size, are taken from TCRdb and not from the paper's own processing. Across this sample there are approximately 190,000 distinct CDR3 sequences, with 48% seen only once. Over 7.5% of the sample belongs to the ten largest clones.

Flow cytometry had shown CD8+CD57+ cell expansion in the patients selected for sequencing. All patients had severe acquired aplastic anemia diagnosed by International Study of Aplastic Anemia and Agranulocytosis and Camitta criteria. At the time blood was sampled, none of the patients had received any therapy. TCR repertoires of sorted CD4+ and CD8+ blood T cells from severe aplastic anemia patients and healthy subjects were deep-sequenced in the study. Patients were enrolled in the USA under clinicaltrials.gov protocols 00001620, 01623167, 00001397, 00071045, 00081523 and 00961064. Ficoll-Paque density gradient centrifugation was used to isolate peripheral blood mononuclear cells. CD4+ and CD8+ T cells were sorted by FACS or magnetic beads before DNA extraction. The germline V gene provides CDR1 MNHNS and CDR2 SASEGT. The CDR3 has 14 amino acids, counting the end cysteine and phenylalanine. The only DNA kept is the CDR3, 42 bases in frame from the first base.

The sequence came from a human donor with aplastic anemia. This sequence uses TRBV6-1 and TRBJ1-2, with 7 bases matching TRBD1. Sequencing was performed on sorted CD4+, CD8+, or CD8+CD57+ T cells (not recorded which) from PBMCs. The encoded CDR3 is CASREGGANYGYTF. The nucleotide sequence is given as TGTGCCAGCAGAGAAGGGGGCGCTAACTATGGCTACACCTTC.